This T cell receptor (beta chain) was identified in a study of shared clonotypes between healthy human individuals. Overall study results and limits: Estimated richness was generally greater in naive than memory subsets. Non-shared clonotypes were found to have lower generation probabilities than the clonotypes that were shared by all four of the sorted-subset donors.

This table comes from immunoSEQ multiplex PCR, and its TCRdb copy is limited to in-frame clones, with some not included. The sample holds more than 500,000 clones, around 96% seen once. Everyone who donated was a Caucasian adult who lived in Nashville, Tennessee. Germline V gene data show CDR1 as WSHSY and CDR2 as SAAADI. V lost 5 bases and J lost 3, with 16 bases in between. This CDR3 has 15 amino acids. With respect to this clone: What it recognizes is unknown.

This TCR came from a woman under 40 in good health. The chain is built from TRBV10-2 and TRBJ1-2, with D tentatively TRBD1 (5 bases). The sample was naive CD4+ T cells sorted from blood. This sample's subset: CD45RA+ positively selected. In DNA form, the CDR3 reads TGCGCCAGCAGTAAAATCCGGGACGGGGACTATGGCTACACCTTC. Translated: CASSKIRDGDYGYTF.